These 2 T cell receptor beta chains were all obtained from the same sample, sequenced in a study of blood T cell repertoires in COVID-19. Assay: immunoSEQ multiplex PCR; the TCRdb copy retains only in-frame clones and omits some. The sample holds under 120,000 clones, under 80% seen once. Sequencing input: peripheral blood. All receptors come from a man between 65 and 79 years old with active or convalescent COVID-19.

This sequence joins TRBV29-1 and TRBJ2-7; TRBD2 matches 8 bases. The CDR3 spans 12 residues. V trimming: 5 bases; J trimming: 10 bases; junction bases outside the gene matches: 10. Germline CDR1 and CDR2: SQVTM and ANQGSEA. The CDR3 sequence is CSVRSGGPDQYF. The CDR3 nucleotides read TGCAGCGTTCGATCGGGAGGGCCCGATCAGTACTTC.

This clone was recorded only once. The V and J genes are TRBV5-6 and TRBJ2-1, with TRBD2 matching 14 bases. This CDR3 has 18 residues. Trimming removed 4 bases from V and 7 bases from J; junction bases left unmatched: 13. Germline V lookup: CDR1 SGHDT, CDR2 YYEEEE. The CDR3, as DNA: TGTGCCAGCAGCCCCTACGGACAGGGACTAGCGGGAGTTAATGAGCAGTTCTTC. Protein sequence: CASSPYGQGLAGVNEQFF.